This T cell receptor beta chain was captured in a study of cytomegalovirus exposure and HLA in healthy donors. As to this clone: Its antigen remains unknown.

General study results and limits: According to the study, 160 or so TCR beta chains were cytomegalovirus-associated.

Trimming pared 0 bases from V and 4 bases from J, leaving 16 bases between. This CDR3 region has 17 residues. CDR1 is LGHNA and CDR2 is YNFKEQ in the germline V gene. It was with 60 Vbeta and 13 Jbeta primers that the PCR ran. Assay: immunoSEQ multiplex PCR; the TCRdb copy retains only in-frame clones and omits some. Counted here are about 90,000 clones, roughly 70% occurring once; the ten biggest clones make up approximately 2.3%. This TCR was recovered from a young man in good health and CMV-seronegative. V is TRBV4-2 and J is TRBJ2-1, with a weak D call TRBD2 (5 bases). The sequenced material came from PBMCs. CDR3 region: CASSQESPAELYNEQFF. In nucleotides, the CDR3 is TGTGCCAGCAGCCAAGAAAGTCCAGCGGAGTTATACAATGAGCAGTTCTTC.